Below are 23 T cell receptor beta chains sequenced from a single sample in a study of T cell repertoires in cytomegalovirus infection. TCRdb re-called the reads with MiXCR, one entry per CDR3 protein. The sample has about 76,000 distinct CDR3 sequences, 3.5% to 4.5% seen once; the top ten hold approximately 4.3%. The sample comprised PBMCs. The receptors here all came from a human donor in good health (CMV status not recorded). Some clones in this sample may be carry-over from other donors' samples.

This clonotype was counted ten times or more. J is TRBJ1-2 and V is TRBV19; no clear D gene. The CDR3 has 15 residues. V was trimmed by 10 bases and J by 4 bases, leaving 22 bases between them. From germline, CDR1 is LNHDA and CDR2 SQIVND (reference sequence). The CDR3 nucleotides are TGTGCCACGAAGACCCCAGCGACGCTTCTCTATGGCTACACCTTC. Translating gives CATKTPATLLYGYTF.

This clonotype was seen many times. The chain carries TRBV12-3 or TRBV12-4 and TRBJ1-1; D ambiguous. The CDR3 runs to 13 residues. V was trimmed by 8 bases and J by 1 base, leaving 11 bases between them. The CDR3 region has the DNA TGTGCCAGCTTCATAGGTGGGAACACTGAAGCTTTCTTT. Its translation is CASFIGGNTEAFF.

Points on this clonotype: This could be a read error, since a much larger clone is one nucleotide away. This chain connects TRBV5-4 to TRBJ1-2; 8 bases align to TRBD1. Germline V CDR1 and CDR2: SGHNT, YYREEE (reference sequence). The CDR3 is 15 residues long. This CDR3 reads CVSNPQTGEIGGYTF. The DNA of the CDR3 is TGTGTCAGCAACCCCCAGACAGGGGAAATCGGGGGCTACACCTTC. The full variable domain, with the rest looked up from reference TRBV5-4 and TRBJ1-2, is ETGVTQSPTHLIKTRGQQVTLRCSSQSGHNTVSWYQQALGQGPQFIFQYYREEENGRGNFPPRFSGLQFPNYSSELNVNALELDDSALYLCVSNPQTGEIGGYTFGSGTRLTVV.

Ten or more counts support this clonotype. The chain links TRBV29-1 to TRBJ1-2; D may be TRBD1 (5 bases). Germline V CDR1 and CDR2: SQVTM, ANQGSEA. Trimming took 1 base from V and 7 from J, leaving 16 bases between them. The CDR3 length is 14 residues. CDR3 nucleotide sequence: TGCAGCGTTGAAGTTCTCCCGCAGGGACGTGGCTACACCTTC. Residues: CSVEVLPQGRGYTF.

This clonotype has ten or more counts. The rearrangement links TRBV20-1 to TRBJ1-6; D is unresolved. Trimming removed 5 bases from V and 7 bases from J, with 15 bases in between. This CDR3 is built from 14 residues. Germline-derived CDR1 and CDR2 are DFQATT and SNEGSKA (reference sequence). Here the CDR3 DNA reads TGCAGTGCTGAACCAACAGAACCGAATTCACCCCTCCACTTT. This codes for CSAEPTEPNSPLHF.

This clonotype was picked up many times. This chain connects TRBV10-2 to TRBJ1-2; maybe TRBD1 (5 bases). The CDR3 extends over 13 amino acids. Trimming shortened V by 2 bases and J by 3 bases, and 7 bases separated the two germline ends. Per the germline V gene, CDR1 is WSHSY and CDR2 is SAAADI. The CDR3 region has the DNA TGCGCCAGCAGTGAGGGGGCTGACTATGGCTACACCTTC. This gives the protein CASSEGADYGYTF.

This clonotype was seen at least ten times. V is TRBV19 and J is TRBJ2-1; D possibly corresponds to TRBD2 (5 bases). V shed 5 bases and J shed 4 bases, with 9 bases lying between them. This CDR3 is 13 amino acids long. From germline, CDR1 is LNHDA and CDR2 SQIVND (reference sequence). This CDR3 reads CASSLGDYNEQFF. The CDR3 DNA is TGTGCCAGTAGTCTCGGGGATTACAATGAGCAGTTCTTC.

In this sample, this clonotype turned up many times. J is TRBJ1-2 and V is TRBV4-2, with a weak D call TRBD1 (6 bases). Germline CDR1 is LGHNA and CDR2 is YNFKEQ. CDR3 length: 15 amino acids. With 4 bases removed from V and 5 bases from J, the gap between germline ends came to 17 bases. The DNA of the CDR3 is TGTGCCAGCAGCCCCCATAAGGGGGAAGGTTATGGCTACACCTTC. Translation gives CASSPHKGEGYGYTF.

This clonotype was seen repeatedly, ten times or more. This chain uses TRBV7-6 with TRBJ2-7; possibly TRBD1 for D (6 bases). This CDR3 has 13 residues. The ends were cut back, 1 base at V and 3 bases at J, with 7 bases in the middle. Germline CDR1 SGHVS, CDR2 FNYEAQ. The CDR3 here is CASSLGRGYEQYF. The DNA of the CDR3 is TGTGCCAGCAGCTTAGGCAGGGGCTACGAGCAGTACTTC. Looking up the rest from reference TRBV7-6 and TRBJ2-7 gives the full variable domain: GAGVSQSPRYKVTKRGQDVALRCDPISGHVSLYWYRQALGQGPEFLTYFNYEAQQDKSGLPNDRFSAERPEGSISTLTIQRTEQRDSAMYRCASSLGRGYEQYFGPGTRLTVT.

Many counts were recorded for this clonotype. The CDR3 sequence: CASSDVQGGTEAFF. CDR3 DNA: TGTGCCAGCAGCGACGTACAGGGGGGCACTGAAGCTTTCTTT. The J gene is TRBJ1-1, the V gene TRBV6-6, with 8 bases that match TRBD1. The V segment lost 6 bases and the J segment 4 bases; nucleotides outside the gene matches: 7. This CDR3 has 14 residues. The germline gives CDR1 MNHNY, CDR2 SVGAGI (reference sequence).

This clonotype was found many times. Here the CDR3 DNA reads TGTGCCAGTAGTCCCCTGACTGGGACAGGGGATACCGCCCAGTTCTTC. Translating gives CASSPLTGTGDTAQFF. The V gene is TRBV19, the J gene TRBJ2-1; 10 positions agree with TRBD1. With V trimmed by 5 bases and J by 13 bases, 17 bases remained unmatched. The CDR3 has 16 amino acids. The germline gives CDR1 LNHDA, CDR2 SQIVND (reference sequence).

This clonotype was seen at least ten times. The rearrangement joins TRBV12-3 or TRBV12-4 to TRBJ1-1; D is unclear. Trimming removed 5 bases from V and 4 bases from J, with 11 bases in between. The CDR3 is made up of 13 amino acids. In DNA form, the CDR3 reads TGTGCCAGCAGTCTCCGGTCGGGCACTGAAGCTTTCTTT. Translated: CASSLRSGTEAFF.

This clonotype was found many times. In nucleotides, the CDR3 is TGTGCCAGCACCACCAGGGACATCACCTACGAGCAGTACTTC. Translation gives CASTTRDITYEQYF. The chain is built from TRBV6-2 or TRBV6-3 and TRBJ2-7; a weak D match, TRBD1 (6 bases). V dropped 7 bases and J dropped 2 bases, with 15 bases sitting between them. In germline, CDR1 is MNHEY, CDR2 SVGEGT. The CDR3 covers 14 residues.

This clonotype was picked up many times. The rearrangement uses TRBV7-2 and TRBJ2-2; tentatively, D is TRBD2 (5 bases). Germline V gene lookup returns CDR1 SGHTA and CDR2 FQGNSA. The V and J ends lost 2 bases and 6 bases respectively, with 13 bases between them. This CDR3 spans 15 amino acids. The CDR3 here is CASSLMGASPGELFF. The CDR3 coding sequence is TGTGCCAGCAGCTTAATGGGAGCTAGTCCCGGGGAGCTGTTTTTT.

At least ten counts were recorded for this clonotype. The rearrangement joins TRBV5-6 to TRBJ1-2; D gene unclear. From germline, CDR1 is SGHDT and CDR2 YYEEEE. The V gene lost 4 bases and the J gene lost 4 bases, with 11 bases spanning the gap. This CDR3 comprises 13 residues. The CDR3 loop reads CASSPSGLYGYTF. The CDR3 DNA follows: TGTGCCAGCAGCCCCTCGGGTCTCTATGGCTACACCTTC.

This clonotype was observed at least ten times. V gene TRBV12-5 combines with J gene TRBJ2-1, with 16 bases identical to TRBD2. The V segment lost 6 bases and the J segment 7 bases; nucleotides outside the gene matches: 6. The CDR3 sequence is 16 residues long. Germline assignment: CDR1 LGHNT and CDR2 FRNRAP. The DNA for the CDR3 is TGTGCTAGTGGAGGGACTAGCGGGGGGGCTCTGAATGAGCAGTTCTTC. As protein: CASGGTSGGALNEQFF. The full variable domain, its missing parts supplied by reference TRBV12-5 and TRBJ2-1, is DARVTQTPRHKVTEMGQEVTMRCQPILGHNTVFWYRQTMMQGLELLAYFRNRAPLDDSGMPKDRFSAEMPDATLATLKIQPSEPRDSAVYFCASGGTSGGALNEQFFGPGTRLTVL.

This clonotype has ten or more counts. Its ends do not fully match the called genes, so a read error is possible. The chain has TRBV5-5 and TRBJ1-6; no firm D call. Germline V gene data show CDR1 as SGHKS and CDR2 as YYEKEE (reference sequence). The CDR3 length is 16 residues. The CDR3 sequence: CVSSWTAYLGGSPLHF. CDR3 coding DNA: TGTGTCAGCAGCTGGACGGCTTACCTGGGCGGATCACCCCTCCACTTT.

This clonotype was detected many times. V is TRBV27 and J is TRBJ1-5; D unresolved. The germline V gene encodes CDR1 MNHEY and CDR2 SMNVEV (reference sequence). Trimming pared 3 bases from V and 0 bases from J, leaving 15 bases between. This CDR3 spans 17 amino acids. The CDR3 sequence is CASSLKASPYSNQPQHF. The CDR3 DNA reads TGTGCCAGCAGTTTGAAGGCCAGCCCCTATAGCAATCAGCCCCAGCATTTT.

The sample holds many counts of this clonotype. This CDR3 reads CSALIGGWEQFF. As DNA, the CDR3 is TGCAGTGCTCTTATAGGGGGGTGGGAGCAGTTCTTC. The V and J genes are TRBV20-1 and TRBJ2-1; D assignment may be TRBD1 or TRBD2 (6 bases each). The V gene lost 5 bases and the J gene lost 10 bases, with 15 bases spanning the gap. The CDR3 length is 12 residues. Per germline, CDR1 DFQATT and CDR2 SNEGSKA (reference sequence).

There are many counts of this clonotype. J is TRBJ1-2 and V is TRBV6-5; 10 nucleotides line up with TRBD1. Germline CDR1 is MNHEY and CDR2 is SVGAGI. This CDR3 is built from 15 residues. V shed 5 bases, J shed 5 bases, and the junction held 8 bases outside the gene matches. The CDR3 DNA reads TGTGCCAGCAGTCAAAGACAGGGGGCCACATATGGCTACACCTTC. Its protein product is CASSQRQGATYGYTF.

This clonotype was detected many times. CDR3 loop: CATSEDPALSGANVLTF. DNA for the CDR3: TGTGCCACCAGTGAGGATCCAGCCCTCTCTGGGGCCAACGTCCTGACTTTC. The J gene is TRBJ2-6, the V gene TRBV24-1; unclear D gene. V shed 4 bases and J shed 0 bases, with 12 bases lying between them. The CDR3 totals 17 residues. Looked up from germline, CDR1 is KGHDR and CDR2 is SFDVKD.

This clonotype showed up many times. J is TRBJ1-4 and V is TRBV5-1; D unresolved. This CDR3 region has 15 residues. Trimming pared 4 bases from V and 0 bases from J, leaving 10 bases between. Germline lookup yields CDR1 SGHRS and CDR2 YFSETQ. CDR3 nucleotides: TGCGCCAGCAGCCGATCCCCCGCAACTAATGAAAAACTGTTTTTT. This encodes CASSRSPATNEKLFF.

This clonotype was counted ten times or more. V usage is TRBV28 and J usage is TRBJ2-4; D may be TRBD1 or TRBD2 (5 bases each). CDR3 size: 16 residues. Deletions cut 6 bases from V and 1 base from J, with 16 bases between. The germline V gene has CDR1 MDHEN and CDR2 SYDVKM. CDR3 in amino acids: CASRPAGSGAKNIQYF. CDR3 DNA sequence: TGTGCCAGCAGACCGGCAGGGTCGGGGGCCAAAAACATTCAGTACTTC. Filled out from reference TRBV28 and TRBJ2-4, the complete variable domain reads DVKVTQSSRYLVKRTGEKVFLECVQDMDHENMFWYRQDPGLGLRLIYFSYDVKMKEKGDIPEGYSVSREKKERFSLILESASTNQTSMYLCASRPAGSGAKNIQYFGAGTRLSVL.